Each of the 11 T cell receptor beta chains below was sequenced from the same sample in a study of cytotoxic CD8 clonotypes in ibrutinib-treated CLL. TCRdb keeps only in-frame clones here, not all; method: immunoSEQ multiplex PCR. The sample consists of about 140,000 clones, about 72% of them appearing once. Here the sequenced sample was PBMCs, taken after 12 months of ibrutinib treatment. Every receptor here comes from a human donor with chronic lymphocytic leukemia.

This clone was picked up a small number of times. The V gene is TRBV30, the J gene TRBJ1-5; 9 nucleotides line up with TRBD1. Trimming removed 7 bases from V and 4 bases from J; junction bases left unmatched: 5. The germline CDR1 and CDR2 sequences are GTSNPN and SVGIG (reference sequence). This CDR3 contains 13 residues. This CDR3 reads CAFPGQGNQPQHF. For the CDR3, the DNA is TGTGCCTTTCCTGGACAGGGGAATCAGCCCCAGCATTTT. The full variable domain, with the rest looked up from reference TRBV30 and TRBJ1-5, is SQTIHQWPATLVQPVGSPLSLECTVEGTSNPNLYWYRQAAGRGLQLLFYSVGIGQISSEVPQNLSASRPQDRQFILSSKKLLLSDSGFYLCAFPGQGNQPQHFGDGTRLSIL.

This rearrangement joins TRBV5-1 to TRBJ1-1; 8 bases map to TRBD1. J lost 4 bases, V lost 4 bases, and 6 bases had no gene match. The length of the CDR3 is 14 residues. Germline CDR1 SGHRS, CDR2 YFSETQ. CDR3 sequence reads: CASSDQGAGTEAFF. CDR3 nucleotide sequence: TGCGCCAGCAGCGACCAGGGGGCGGGCACTGAAGCTTTCTTT. The variable domain in full, completed from reference TRBV5-1 and TRBJ1-1, reads KAGVTQTPRYLIKTRGQQVTLSCSPISGHRSVSWYQQTPGQGLQFLFEYFSETQRNKGNFPGRFSGRQFSNSRSEMNVSTLELGDSALYLCASSDQGAGTEAFFGQGTRLTVV.

This clone was detected only once. The V gene is TRBV4-2, the J gene TRBJ2-7; D gene unclear. The CDR3 contains 13 residues. V dropped 0 bases and J dropped 1 base, with 4 bases sitting between them. Germline V lookup: CDR1 LGHNA, CDR2 YNFKEQ. Written as DNA, the CDR3 is TGTGCCAGCAGCCAAGACAGTTCCTACGAGCAGTACTTC. Amino acid sequence: CASSQDSSYEQYF.

V usage is TRBV7-9 and J usage is TRBJ1-2; D not resolved. Between the trimmed V and J ends, which lost 2 bases and 8 bases, there was a span of 12 bases. The CDR3 is 13 residues long. Per germline, CDR1 SEHNR and CDR2 FQNEAQ (reference sequence). CDR3 nucleotide sequence: TGTGCCAGCAGCTTAAACGGGAATAACGGCTACACCTTC. It is translated as CASSLNGNNGYTF.

This clone was counted a few times. The chain couples TRBV30 to TRBJ1-5; D perhaps matches TRBD1 (5 bases). From germline, CDR1 is GTSNPN and CDR2 SVGIG (reference sequence). V lost 3 bases and J 7 bases, leaving 16 bases between the germline ends. The CDR3 is 14 residues long. The CDR3 sequence: CAWSAGLPPQPQHF. CDR3 nucleotide sequence: TGTGCCTGGAGCGCGGGACTCCCTCCCCAGCCCCAGCATTTT.

This chain links TRBV6-6 with TRBJ1-1; the D gene is possibly TRBD1 (6 bases). Trimming cost V 3 bases and J 2 bases, with 13 bases left between them. The CDR3 covers 15 residues. Germline CDR1 is MNHNY and CDR2 is SVGAGI (reference sequence). CDR3 sequence reads: CASSYGRGLNTEAFF. CDR3 DNA sequence: TGTGCCAGCAGTTATGGTAGGGGGTTAAACACTGAAGCTTTCTTT.

The rearrangement joins TRBV27 to TRBJ2-7; 7 nucleotides agree with TRBD1. The V segment lost 4 bases and the J segment 3 bases; nucleotides outside the gene matches: 6. The CDR3 is 14 amino acids. The germline CDR1 and CDR2 sequences are MNHEY and SMNVEV (reference sequence). This CDR3 is CASSSRGGYYEQYF. The CDR3 DNA sequence: TGTGCCAGCAGTTCCCGAGGGGGCTACTACGAGCAGTACTTC.

As DNA, the CDR3 is TGTGCCAGTAGCTCACAGCAGCATCAGCCCCAGCATTTT. Translated: CASSSQQHQPQHF. This chain links TRBV19 with TRBJ1-5; D is unclear. Trimming took 6 bases from V and 5 from J, leaving 11 bases between them. The CDR3 runs 13 residues. CDR1 and CDR2 from the germline V gene are LNHDA and SQIVND (reference sequence).

V is TRBV2 and J is TRBJ2-4; D gene unclear. V shed 6 bases and J shed 1 base, with 10 bases lying between them. The CDR3 spans 14 residues. From germline, CDR1 is SNHLY and CDR2 FYNNEI. CDR3 sequence (DNA): TGTGCCAGCAGATCCTCGATTGCCAAAAACATTCAGTACTTC. As protein: CASRSSIAKNIQYF.

This clone was detected a few times. The chain links TRBV6-5 to TRBJ2-1; D uncertain. Per the germline V gene, CDR1 is MNHEY and CDR2 is SVGAGI. With 4 bases removed from V and 7 bases from J, the gap between germline ends came to 5 bases. The CDR3 covers 11 residues. The CDR3 loop reads CASSLVNEQFF. The DNA of the CDR3 is TGTGCCAGCAGTTTAGTGAATGAGCAGTTCTTC.

About this clone itself: The germline gene is not matched at one end of the junction; a read error may be the cause. The chain combines TRBV7-7 with TRBJ2-5, with D maybe TRBD1 (5 bases). Looked up from germline, CDR1 is SSHAT and CDR2 is FNYEAQ (reference sequence). The CDR3 totals 14 residues. The CDR3 sequence is CASSPAIGEETQYF. CDR3 DNA: TGTGCTAGCAGCCCCGCGATAGGGGAAGAGACCCAGTACTTC.